The subject of this entry is one T cell receptor beta chain. Antigen unknown. Germline values: CDR1 LNHNV, CDR2 YYDKDF (reference sequence). This CDR3 is built from 17 residues. V shed 0 bases and J shed 0 bases, with 12 bases lying between them. TCR beta CDR3 regions were amplified from RNA. The primer set for the first-round RT-PCR of the TCR CDR3 was HTBI. TCRdb reprocessed the multiplex PCR reads via MiXCR and lists one record per CDR3 protein. There are roughly 400,000 distinct CDR3 sequences in the sample; around 15% occur only once, and over 25% lies in the top ten. This sample was taken from a study of T cells in Graves' hyperthyroidism and ophthalmopathy. Study conclusions and caveats: The blood repertoire included most of the expanded thyroid clonotypes above 0.001.

The sequence came from a man aged 50 or older with Graves' ophthalmopathy. V usage is TRBV15 and J usage is TRBJ1-5; D is undetermined. Sequenced input: blood. The CDR3 protein is CATSREGSWASNQPQHF. The CDR3 DNA reads TGTGCCACCAGCAGAGAAGGGTCCTGGGCTAGCAATCAGCCCCAGCATTTT.